These 20 T cell receptor beta chains were all obtained from the same sample, sequenced in a study of T cell responses to AZD1222 COVID-19 vaccine. Libraries were prepared by immunoSEQ multiplex PCR; TCRdb keeps only in-frame clonotypes and omits some of them. The table has more than 150,000 clones, roughly 91% seen once. The sample was peripheral blood, taken 28 days after the second AZD1222 dose. These receptors all come from an adult who received the AZD1222 COVID-19 vaccine.

The chain uses TRBV15 and TRBJ2-1; 7 bases map to TRBD2. CDR3 size: 14 residues. Germline loops: CDR1 LNHNV, CDR2 YYDKDF (reference sequence). The trim removed 5 bases at V and 5 bases at J, leaving 6 bases unmatched. CDR3 sequence reads: CATSAGLADNEQFF. The CDR3 DNA follows: TGTGCCACCAGCGCCGGGCTAGCGGACAATGAGCAGTTCTTC.

The V gene is TRBV2, the J gene TRBJ1-4, with D hard to call. Germline CDR1 is SNHLY and CDR2 is FYNNEI. The CDR3 runs 14 residues. Between the trimmed V and J ends, which lost 5 bases and 0 bases, there was a span of 7 bases. The CDR3 region is CASSNSATNEKLFF. The DNA for the CDR3 is TGTGCCAGCAGTAACAGCGCAACTAATGAAAAACTGTTTTTT.

As regards this clone: The same CDR3 can be traced to other DNA sequences in this sample. J is TRBJ1-1 and V is TRBV6-5; D might be TRBD1 (6 bases). This CDR3 spans 14 amino acids. Germline lookup yields CDR1 MNHEY and CDR2 SVGAGI. Trimming removed 2 bases at V and 0 bases at J, with 7 bases between. The CDR3 nucleotides are TGTGCCAGCAGTTACAGGGGGTTGAACACTGAAGCTTTCTTT. It codes for CASSYRGLNTEAFF.

The V gene is TRBV19, the J gene TRBJ1-5; D may be TRBD1 (5 bases). V dropped 3 bases and J dropped 3 bases, with 12 bases sitting between them. Per the germline V gene, CDR1 is LNHDA and CDR2 is SQIVND (reference sequence). CDR3 length equals 15 residues. The CDR3 sequence is CASSIVGGFNQPQHF. The CDR3 coding sequence is TGTGCCAGTAGTATTGTTGGGGGGTTCAATCAGCCCCAGCATTTT.

The gene calls are TRBV2 and TRBJ2-2; the match to TRBD1 covers 7 bases. Trimming cost V 7 bases and J 0 bases; bases outside gene matches: 5. CDR1 and CDR2 from the germline V gene are SNHLY and FYNNEI. The CDR3 is made up of 15 amino acids. CDR3 in DNA: TGTGCCAGCACCGACAGGGTCGCGAACACCGGGGAGCTGTTTTTT. It codes for CASTDRVANTGELFF.

The chain recombines TRBV4-2 with TRBJ1-4; D gene unclear. This CDR3 is built from 14 residues. CDR1 LGHNA and CDR2 YNFKEQ come from the germline V gene. The V gene lost 4 bases and the J gene lost 0 bases, with 6 bases spanning the gap. The CDR3 sequence is CASSPRTTNEKLFF. The CDR3 DNA reads as TGTGCCAGCAGCCCAAGAACAACTAATGAAAAACTGTTTTTT.

V is TRBV6-2 or TRBV6-3 and J is TRBJ1-5; D remains ambiguous. The CDR3 runs 15 residues. Germline V lookup: CDR1 MNHEY, CDR2 SVGEGT. V was trimmed by 0 bases and J by 4 bases, leaving 10 bases between them. This CDR3 is CASSYSGSLNQPQHF. The CDR3 region has the DNA TGTGCCAGCAGTTACTCGGGCAGCCTGAATCAGCCCCAGCATTTT.

The chain links TRBV27 to TRBJ2-7, with 7 positions matching TRBD2. This CDR3 has 14 residues. CDR1 is MNHEY, CDR2 SMNVEV, per germline (reference sequence). The junction had 9 bases not matched to a gene; V was cut back by 4 bases and J by 6 bases. The DNA for the CDR3 is TGTGCCAGCAGTTCTCGACTAGCTTTTAGCGAGCAGTACTTC. Translated: CASSSRLAFSEQYF.

The chain joins TRBV2 to TRBJ2-3, with D maybe TRBD2 (6 bases). V lost 5 bases and J 0 bases, leaving 12 bases between the germline ends. Germline V gene lookup returns CDR1 SNHLY and CDR2 FYNNEI. CDR3 length: 15 amino acids. This CDR3 is CASSLTRFSTDTQYF. The CDR3 DNA follows: TGTGCCAGCAGTTTGACTAGGTTTAGCACAGATACGCAGTATTTT.

The chain couples TRBV19 to TRBJ1-6, with 9 bases matching TRBD1. The CDR3 sequence is 14 residues long. The J segment lost 9 bases and the V segment lost 6 bases, leaving 6 bases of the junction unmatched. CDR1 and CDR2 (germline): LNHDA, SQIVND (reference sequence). This CDR3 reads CASSDRGSISPLHF. The CDR3 coding sequence is TGTGCCAGTAGCGACAGGGGGTCTATTTCACCCCTCCACTTT.

The chain joins TRBV7-2 to TRBJ1-2; D unresolved. V was cut by 1 base and J by 8 bases, with 5 bases left in between. In germline, CDR1 is SGHTA, CDR2 FQGNSA. The CDR3 sequence is 11 residues long. The CDR3 protein is CASSLVRGYTF. Written as DNA, the CDR3 is TGTGCCAGCAGCTTAGTGCGGGGCTACACCTTC.

J is TRBJ2-1 and V is TRBV29-1; weak D call: TRBD1 (5 bases). The CDR3 consists of 12 residues. Germline V gene lookup returns CDR1 SQVTM and CDR2 ANQGSEA. CDR3 in DNA: TGCGCTATTTGGGGCGATTGGAATGAGCAGTTCTTC. It specifies CAIWGDWNEQFF.

In its sample, this clone was seen once. The rearrangement links TRBV28 to TRBJ1-2, with 7 bases lining up with TRBD1. V dropped 5 bases and J dropped 4; count of bases not matched to a gene: 7. The CDR3 consists of 14 residues. CDR1 is MDHEN, CDR2 SYDVKM, per germline. The CDR3 DNA reads as TGTGCCAGCAGTGCTACGGGACAGCCCTATGGCTACACCTTC. This sequence encodes CASSATGQPYGYTF.

CDR3 DNA: TGTGCCAGCAGCGAGATGGGACAAGGGTACGGCTACACCTTC. Amino acid sequence: CASSEMGQGYGYTF. The chain employs TRBV2 and TRBJ1-2; a possible D gene is TRBD1 (6 bases). The V gene lost 6 bases and the J gene lost 8 bases, with 19 bases spanning the gap. The CDR3 is made up of 14 amino acids. Germline-derived CDR1 and CDR2 are SNHLY and FYNNEI.

The CDR3 spells CASSLLGAGDGYTF. The CDR3 coding sequence is TGTGCCAGCAGCTTACTAGGGGCCGGGGATGGCTACACCTTC. V usage is TRBV7-9 and J usage is TRBJ1-2, with a tentative D call TRBD1 (5 bases). This CDR3 comprises 14 residues. Germline V gives CDR1 SEHNR, CDR2 FQNEAQ (reference sequence). V was trimmed by 2 bases and J by 6 bases, leaving 13 bases between them.

The rearrangement joins TRBV21-1 to TRBJ2-1; the table's D call, TRBD2, has no DNA check behind it. TRBV21-1 is annotated as a pseudogene. This CDR3 spans 13 amino acids. In DNA, the CDR3 is TGTGCCAGCAGCAAAGTCGGTGTCGATGAGCAGTTCTTC. This sequence encodes CASSKVGVDEQFF.

The rearrangement uses TRBV19 and TRBJ2-4, with TRBD2 matching over 7 bases. CDR1 is LNHDA, CDR2 SQIVND, per germline (reference sequence). The CDR3 runs to 15 residues. The junction had 14 bases not matched to a gene; V was cut back by 5 bases and J by 10 bases. The CDR3 DNA follows: TGTGCCAGTAGTTCCAGCGGGACTCTTAAGACGATTCAGTACTTC. Translation: CASSSSGTLKTIQYF.

CDR3 in amino acids: CASMRVWTEAFF. For the CDR3, the DNA is TGTGCCAGCATGAGGGTCTGGACTGAAGCTTTCTTT. The chain uses TRBV2 and TRBJ1-1; D is unclear. Trimming took 7 bases from V and 5 from J, leaving 11 bases between them. This CDR3 comprises 12 residues. The germline gives CDR1 SNHLY, CDR2 FYNNEI.

V usage is TRBV3-1 (or the pseudogene TRBV3-2) and J usage is TRBJ1-1; D not resolved. The CDR3 consists of 15 residues. Trimming pared 3 bases from V and 1 base from J, leaving 12 bases between. CDR1 is LGHDT, CDR2 YNNKEL, per germline (reference sequence). Here the CDR3 reads CASSHQGSGNTEAFF. Written as DNA, the CDR3 is TGTGCCAGCAGCCACCAAGGGAGCGGGAACACTGAAGCTTTCTTT.

This clone was recorded once. The chain couples TRBV25-1 to TRBJ1-5; TRBD1 matches at 8 bases. Germline lookup yields CDR1 MGHDK and CDR2 SYGVNS. The CDR3 loop spans 16 amino acids. The V gene end was trimmed by 8 bases and the J gene end by 4 bases; junction bases not matched to a gene: 13. The CDR3 region has the DNA TGTGCCAGCCGAGAGACCGGGACAGGTGGGAATCAGCCCCAGCATTTT. Encoded protein: CASRETGTGGNQPQHF.